This passage covers 2 T cell receptor beta chains from one sample sequenced in a study of blood T cell repertoires in COVID-19. Only in-frame clones appear in the TCRdb table, and some are missing; sequencing was by immunoSEQ multiplex PCR. This sample yields fewer than 300,000 clones, of which 83% are seen a single time; over 8.5% belongs to the top ten. The sample consisted of peripheral blood. All receptors derive from a woman between 45 and 60 years old who had recovered from COVID-19.

This chain connects TRBV5-1 to TRBJ1-1; D not resolved. The germline CDR1 and CDR2 sequences are SGHRS and YFSETQ. Trimming took 1 base from V and 3 from J, leaving 10 bases between them. The CDR3 contains 14 residues. CDR3 nucleotides: TGCGCCAGCAGCTTGAGTGGCAGGCACACTGAAGCTTTCTTT. Translated: CASSLSGRHTEAFF.

This clone was seen a few times. CDR3 nucleotide sequence: TGTGCCAGCACCCTGACAGGGAGCTCCTACGAGCAGTACTTC. Protein sequence: CASTLTGSSYEQYF. The chain couples TRBV28 to TRBJ2-7, with TRBD1 identical over 7 bases. V was clipped by 7 bases and J by 0 bases; unmatched bases: 6. From germline, CDR1 is MDHEN and CDR2 SYDVKM. This CDR3 is 14 amino acids long.